These T cell receptor beta chains were read from a single sample in a study of T cells in Graves' hyperthyroidism and ophthalmopathy. TCRdb re-called the multiplex PCR reads with MiXCR, one entry per CDR3 protein. The data hold about 360,000 distinct CDR3 sequences, with about 20% observed a single time. Specimen: blood. These receptors were collected from a woman younger than 30 with Graves' hyperthyroidism. Each CDR3 is given with its conserved first and last residue. The D gene is left open where the match is weak. Size is stated for part of the rows, as once, few or many counts, or as a class when the clone is expanded.

J: TRBJ2-4; D: .; V: TRBV28; size: many; CDR3: CASSPRLAKNIQYF; DNA: TGTGCCAGCAGCCCGCGGCTAGCCAAAAACATTCAGTACTTC
J: TRBJ1-2; D: .; V: TRBV28; size: many; CDR3: CASGLSRGYTF; DNA: TGTGCCAGCGGGTTAAGTAGGGGCTACACCTTC
J: TRBJ2-2; D: TRBD2; V: TRBV6-2/TRBV6-3; size: .; CDR3: CASSWLAGGLTGELFF; DNA: TGTGCCAGCAGTTGGCTAGCGGGGGGCCTGACCGGGGAGCTGTTTTTT
J: TRBJ1-5; D: .; V: TRBV19; size: many; CDR3: CASSIRAQPQHF; DNA: TGTGCCAGTAGTATCAGGGCTCAGCCCCAGCATTTT
J: TRBJ1-1; D: .; V: TRBV6-1; size: many; CDR3: CASSEAGTASEAFF; DNA: TGTGCCAGCAGTGAAGCGGGGACCGCGAGTGAAGCTTTCTTT
J: TRBJ1-1; D: .; V: TRBV6-5; size: .; CDR3: CASSYSRWTEAFF; DNA: TGTGCCAGCAGTTACTCCCGATGGACTGAAGCTTTCTTT
J: TRBJ2-7; D: .; V: TRBV11-1; size: .; CDR3: CASSPTRVWAVNYEQYF; DNA: TGTGCCAGCAGCCCGACCAGGGTATGGGCAGTGAATTACGAGCAGTACTTC
J: TRBJ1-2; D: .; V: TRBV12-3/TRBV12-4; size: many; CDR3: CATDPNRADYGYTF; DNA: TGTGCCACTGACCCGAACAGGGCGGACTATGGCTACACCTTC
J: TRBJ1-2; D: .; V: TRBV20-1; size: many; CDR3: CSARDPRALYGYTF; DNA: TGCAGTGCTAGAGATCCCAGGGCACTCTATGGCTACACCTTC
J: TRBJ1-2; D: .; V: TRBV6-8; size: .; CDR3: CASSTYRAYGYTF; DNA: TGTGCCAGCAGCACTTACAGGGCCTATGGCTACACCTTC
J: TRBJ1-2; D: TRBD1; V: TRBV6-1; size: many; CDR3: CASSPVGQHYGYTF; DNA: TGTGCCAGCAGCCCTGTGGGACAGCACTATGGCTACACCTTC
J: TRBJ2-2; D: .; V: TRBV6-2/TRBV6-3; size: .; CDR3: CASSYSYRVVEGPGELFF; DNA: TGTGCCAGCAGTTACTCGTATCGAGTAGTTGAAGGTCCCGGGGAGCTGTTTTTT
J: TRBJ1-1; D: .; V: TRBV5-1; size: few; CDR3: CASSPGELTEAFF; DNA: TGCGCCAGCAGCCCAGGGGAATTGACTGAAGCTTTCTTT
J: TRBJ1-1; D: .; V: TRBV20-1; size: many; CDR3: CSASYWGDTEAFF; DNA: TGCAGTGCATCCTACTGGGGGGACACTGAAGCTTTCTTT